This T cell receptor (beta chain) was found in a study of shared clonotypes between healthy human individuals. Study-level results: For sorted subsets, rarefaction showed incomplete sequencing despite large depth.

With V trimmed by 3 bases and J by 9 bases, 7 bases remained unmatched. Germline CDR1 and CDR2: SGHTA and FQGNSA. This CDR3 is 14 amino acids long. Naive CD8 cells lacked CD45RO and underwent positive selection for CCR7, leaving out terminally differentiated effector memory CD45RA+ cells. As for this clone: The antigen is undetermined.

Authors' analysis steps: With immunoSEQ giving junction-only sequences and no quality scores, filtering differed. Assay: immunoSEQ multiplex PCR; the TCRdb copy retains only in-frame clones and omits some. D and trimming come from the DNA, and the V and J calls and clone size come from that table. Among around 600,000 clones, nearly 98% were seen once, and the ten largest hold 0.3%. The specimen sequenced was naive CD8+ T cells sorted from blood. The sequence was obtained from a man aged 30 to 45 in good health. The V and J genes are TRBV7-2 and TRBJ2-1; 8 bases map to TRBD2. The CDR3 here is CASSFRLAYVEQFF. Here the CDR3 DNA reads TGTGCCAGCAGCTTTCGACTAGCGTATGTTGAGCAGTTCTTC. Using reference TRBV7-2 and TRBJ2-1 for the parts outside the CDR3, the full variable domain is GAGVSQSPSNKVTEKGKDVELRCDPISGHTALYWYRQSLGQGLEFLIYFQGNSAPDKSGLPSDRFSAERTGGSVSTLTIQRTQQEDSAVYLCASSFRLAYVEQFFGPGTRLTVL.